Below are 2 T cell receptor beta chains sequenced from a single sample in a study of CD8+ T cells in alopecia areata. Treatment given: oral pan-JAK inhibitor, 5-10 mg twice daily. RNA was extracted and reverse transcribed into cDNA as the sequencing template. Repertoires were generated with immunoSEQ multiplex PCR, while TCRdb's copy carries only in-frame clones and drops some. This table has 150,000 to 200,000 clones, roughly 66% appearing once. Sequences were derived from CD4+ T cells sorted from blood, sampled at week 24, from a patient treated with tofacitinib. Receptors were obtained from a human donor with alopecia areata.

J is TRBJ1-2 and V is TRBV9, with 12 bases fitting TRBD1. Germline V gene data show CDR1 as SGDLS and CDR2 as YYNGEE. The CDR3 loop spans 16 amino acids. Unmatched junction bases numbered 7, after V lost 2 bases and J lost 5 bases. CDR3 sequence reads: CASSVGTGGTGYGYTF. For the CDR3, the DNA is TGTGCCAGCAGCGTGGGGACAGGGGGCACCGGGTATGGCTACACCTTC.

In its sample, this clone was seen a few times. The chain uses TRBV4-1 and TRBJ2-3; 8 nucleotides agree with TRBD1. Germline V lookup: CDR1 MGHRA, CDR2 YSYEKL. J gave up 3 bases and V 0 bases, and 5 bases lay outside the gene matches. The CDR3 covers 16 residues. CDR3 sequence (DNA): TGCGCCAGCAGCCAAGATGGGTACAGGGGGACAGATACGCAGTATTTT. It is translated as CASSQDGYRGTDTQYF.